A selection of T cell receptor beta chains follows, all from one sample in a study of blood T cells in healthy people across ages. TCRdb reprocessed the 5' RACE reads via MiXCR and lists one record per CDR3 protein. This table holds about 570,000 distinct CDR3 sequences, 25% to 35% found once. These data also formed part of another study, on T cells of mothers and their children.

What was sequenced was blood. All receptors derive from a boy younger than 10 in good health. Both conserved end residues are part of each CDR3. D genes are given only for firm matches. Some rows have no size entry. The others give once, few or many, or a class for an expanded clone.

NA TRBJ1-2 NA TRBV29-1 11 TGCAGCGTTGTGGGGAGATATGGCTACACCTTC CSVVGRYGYTF
NA TRBJ2-1 few TRBV7-6 16 TGTGCCAGCAGCGCCGGGGGTCCTTACTCCTACAATGAGCAGTTCTTC CASSAGGPYSYNEQFF
TRBD2 TRBJ2-1 few TRBV29-1 14 TGCAGCGTTACCGGGACTAGATTTGTGAATGAGCAGTTCTTC CSVTGTRFVNEQFF
NA TRBJ2-5 many TRBV7-9 11 TGTGCAGGGGGGGGCGCGGAGACCCAGTACTTC CAGGGAETQYF
TRBD2 TRBJ2-5 NA TRBV20-1 16 TGCAGTGCTACTAGCTCCGGGACTAGTTACCAAGAGACCCAGTACTTC CSATSSGTSYQETQYF
TRBD2 TRBJ2-5 few TRBV5-5 16 TGTGCCAGCAGCCCCGGGACTATCAGCGCCAGGGAGACCCAGTACTTC CASSPGTISARETQYF
NA TRBJ1-1 few TRBV3-1 15 TGTGCCAGCAGCCAAAGGACGACTCGGAACACTGAAGCTTTCTTT CASSQRTTRNTEAFF
TRBD2 TRBJ2-7 NA TRBV29-1 14 TGCAGCGTCGTTTACTTAGCGGGGGTCTACGAGCAGTACTTC CSVVYLAGVYEQYF
TRBD1 TRBJ2-1 NA TRBV6-5 14 TGTGCCAGCAGTCGCTACAGGGGAGAGGGTGAGCAGTTCTTC CASSRYRGEGEQFF
NA TRBJ2-5 NA TRBV9 14 TGTGCCAGCAGCGTAGATCAGGGAGTGGAGACCCAGTACTTC CASSVDQGVETQYF
TRBD1 TRBJ2-3 NA TRBV29-1 14 TGCAGCGTTGAGGGAGACAGGGGTACAGATACGCAGTATTTT CSVEGDRGTDTQYF
NA TRBJ1-1 NA TRBV14 15 TGTGCCAGCAGCCAAGAATCAGTCCCAAACACTGAAGCTTTCTTT CASSQESVPNTEAFF
NA TRBJ1-4 NA TRBV4-3 15 TGCGCCAGCAGCCAAGACGTAGCTCCTAATGAAAAACTGTTTTTT CASSQDVAPNEKLFF
TRBD1 TRBJ1-6 NA TRBV12-3/TRBV12-4 14 TGTGCCAGCAACATACAGGGGTACGGTTCACCCCTCCACTTT CASNIQGYGSPLHF
NA TRBJ2-5 many TRBV6-6 16 TGTGCCAGCAGTTACTCGGGGGCCGGGTACCAAGAGACCCAGTACTTC CASSYSGAGYQETQYF
TRBD1 TRBJ2-7 NA TRBV2 13 TGTGCCAGCAGCCGGGACAGGCTCTACGAGCAGTACTTC CASSRDRLYEQYF
NA TRBJ2-7 NA TRBV20-1 15 TGCAGTGCTAGAGATTGGCAGGGTGCTGCCTACGAGCAGTACTTC CSARDWQGAAYEQYF
NA TRBJ2-1 NA TRBV7-8 13 TGTGCCAGCACCCCTGAGGCCTACAATGAGCAGTTCTTC CASTPEAYNEQFF
TRBD1 TRBJ1-1 NA TRBV27 15 TGTGCCAGCAGACGGCAGGGACAGGGAACCACTGAAGCTTTCTTT CASRRQGQGTTEAFF